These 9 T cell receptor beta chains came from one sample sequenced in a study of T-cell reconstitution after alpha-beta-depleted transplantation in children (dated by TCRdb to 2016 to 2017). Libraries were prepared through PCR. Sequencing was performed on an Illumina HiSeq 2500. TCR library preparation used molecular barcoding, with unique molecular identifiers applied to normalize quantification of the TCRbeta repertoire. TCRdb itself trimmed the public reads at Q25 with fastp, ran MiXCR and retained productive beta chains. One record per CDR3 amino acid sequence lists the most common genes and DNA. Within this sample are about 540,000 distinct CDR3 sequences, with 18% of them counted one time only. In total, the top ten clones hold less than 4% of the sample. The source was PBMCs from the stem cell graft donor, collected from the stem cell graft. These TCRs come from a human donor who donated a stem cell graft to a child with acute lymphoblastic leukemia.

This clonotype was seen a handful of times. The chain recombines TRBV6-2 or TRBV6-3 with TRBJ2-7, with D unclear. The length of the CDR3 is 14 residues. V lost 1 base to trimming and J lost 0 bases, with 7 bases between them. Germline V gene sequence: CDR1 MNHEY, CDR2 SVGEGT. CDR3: CASSYWRDSYEQYF. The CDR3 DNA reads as TGTGCCAGCAGTTACTGGCGAGACTCCTACGAGCAGTACTTC.

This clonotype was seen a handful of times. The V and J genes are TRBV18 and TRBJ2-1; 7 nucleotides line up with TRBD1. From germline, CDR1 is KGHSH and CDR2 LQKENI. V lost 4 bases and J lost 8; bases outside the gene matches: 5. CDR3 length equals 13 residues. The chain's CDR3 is CASSHRQGDEQFF. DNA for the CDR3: TGTGCCAGCTCACACCGACAGGGTGATGAGCAGTTCTTC.

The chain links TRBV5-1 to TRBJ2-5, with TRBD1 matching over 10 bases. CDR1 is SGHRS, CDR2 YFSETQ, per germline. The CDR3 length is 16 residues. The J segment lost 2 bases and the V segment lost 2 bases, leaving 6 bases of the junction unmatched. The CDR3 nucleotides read TGCGCCAGCAGCTTCCGACAGGGGGCCGGACAAGAGACCCAGTACTTC. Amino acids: CASSFRQGAGQETQYF.

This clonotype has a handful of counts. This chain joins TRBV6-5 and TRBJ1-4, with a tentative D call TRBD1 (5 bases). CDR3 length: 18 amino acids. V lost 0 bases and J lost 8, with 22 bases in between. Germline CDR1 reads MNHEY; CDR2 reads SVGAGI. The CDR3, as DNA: TGTGCCAGCAGTTACTCGACCCCGCAAGGGGCCCTTCGAGAAAAACTGTTTTTT. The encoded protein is CASSYSTPQGALREKLFF.

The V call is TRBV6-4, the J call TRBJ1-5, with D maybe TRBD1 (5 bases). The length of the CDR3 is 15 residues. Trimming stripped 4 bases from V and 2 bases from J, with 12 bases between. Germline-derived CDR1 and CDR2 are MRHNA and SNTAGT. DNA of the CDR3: TGTGCCAGCAGTGGAGGGGCTTTTGGCAATCAGCCCCAGCATTTT. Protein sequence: CASSGGAFGNQPQHF.

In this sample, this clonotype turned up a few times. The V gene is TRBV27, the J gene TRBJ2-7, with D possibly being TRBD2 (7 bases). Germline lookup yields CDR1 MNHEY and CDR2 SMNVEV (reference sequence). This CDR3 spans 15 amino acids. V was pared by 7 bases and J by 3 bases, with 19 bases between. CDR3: CASIVRGGRNYEQYF. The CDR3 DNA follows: TGTGCCAGCATCGTTCGCGGGGGCAGGAACTACGAGCAGTACTTC.

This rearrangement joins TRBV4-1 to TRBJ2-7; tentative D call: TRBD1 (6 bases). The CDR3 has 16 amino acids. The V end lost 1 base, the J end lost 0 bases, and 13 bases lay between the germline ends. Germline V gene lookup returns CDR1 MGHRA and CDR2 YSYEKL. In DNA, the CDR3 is TGCGCCAGCAGCCAAGCGGTAACAGGGTTCTCCTACGAGCAGTACTTC. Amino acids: CASSQAVTGFSYEQYF.

The DNA of the CDR3 is TGTGCCAGCAGCCACGACGCGGCGAACACCGGGGAGCTGTTTTTT. Protein sequence: CASSHDAANTGELFF. The chain joins TRBV3-1 to TRBJ2-2, with D unresolved. Germline CDR1 LGHDT, CDR2 YNNKEL (reference sequence). Trimming shortened V by 3 bases and J by 0 bases, and 8 bases separated the two germline ends. CDR3 length equals 15 residues. Supplemented by reference TRBV3-1 and TRBJ2-2, the full variable domain reads DTAVSQTPKYLVTQMGNDKSIKCEQNLGHDTMYWYKQDSKKFLKIMFSYNNKELIINETVPNRFSPKSPDKAHLNLHINSLELGDSAVYFCASSHDAANTGELFFGEGSRLTVL.

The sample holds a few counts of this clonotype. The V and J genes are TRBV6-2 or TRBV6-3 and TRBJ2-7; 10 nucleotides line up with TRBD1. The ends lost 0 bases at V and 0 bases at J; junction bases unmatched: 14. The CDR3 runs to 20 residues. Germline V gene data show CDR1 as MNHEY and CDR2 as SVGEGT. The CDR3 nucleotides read TGTGCCAGCAGTTACTCCTGGCCGGGACAGGGGTTGGCTCACTCCTACGAGCAGTACTTC. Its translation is CASSYSWPGQGLAHSYEQYF.